This TCR beta chain was sequenced in a study of regulatory T cells in long-lasting Graves disease. This clonotype has ten or more counts. Its antigen is unknown. Time point here: persistent/refractory GD, antithyroid drugs over 5 years with positive TRAb. The TCR library was made from RNA that had been extracted from PBMCs in TRIzol. The germline V and J ends were trimmed by 3 bases and 4 bases, with 7 bases remaining between them. The CDR3 is made up of 12 amino acids. Germline V gene data show CDR1 as MDHEN and CDR2 as SYDVKM. Building the TCR beta libraries relied on iRepertoire HTBI primers, and CDR3 regions underwent Arm-PCR. TCRdb passed the multiplex PCR reads through MiXCR, listing each CDR3 protein once. Here the sample spans 400,000 to 500,000 distinct CDR3 sequences, approximately 22% being singletons. Notes on the study in general: Persistent disease preferred TRBV28, TRBJ1-2 and TRBJ2-5. TCR diversity was lower in persistent than newly diagnosed Graves' disease.

The sequence came from a female donor with Graves disease. This rearrangement joins TRBV28 to TRBJ2-7, with D perhaps TRBD1 (5 bases). Source: peripheral blood mononuclear cells (PBMCs), taken when the disease was refractory, from a patient treated with antithyroid drugs. CDR3 region: CASSFKGYEQYF. CDR3 in DNA: TGTGCCAGCAGTTTCAAGGGGTACGAGCAGTACTTC.